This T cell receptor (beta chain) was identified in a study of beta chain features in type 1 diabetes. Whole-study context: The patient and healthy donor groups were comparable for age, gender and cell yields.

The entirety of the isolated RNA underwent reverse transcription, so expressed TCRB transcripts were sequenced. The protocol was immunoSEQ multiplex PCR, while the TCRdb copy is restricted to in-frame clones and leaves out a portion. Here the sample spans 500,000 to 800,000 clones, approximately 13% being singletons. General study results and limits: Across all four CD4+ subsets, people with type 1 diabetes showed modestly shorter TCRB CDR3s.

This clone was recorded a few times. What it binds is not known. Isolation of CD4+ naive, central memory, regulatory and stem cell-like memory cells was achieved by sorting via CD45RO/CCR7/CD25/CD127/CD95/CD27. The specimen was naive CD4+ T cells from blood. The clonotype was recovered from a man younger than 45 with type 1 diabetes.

This CDR3 reads CASTPGSNYGYTF. The CDR3 coding sequence is TGCGCCAGCACCCCGGGATCTAACTATGGCTACACCTTC. The V gene is TRBV4-1, the J gene TRBJ1-2, with D uncertain. CDR1 MGHRA and CDR2 YSYEKL come from the germline V gene. This CDR3 region has 13 residues. V was cut by 7 bases and J by 0 bases, with 9 bases left in between.